The table lists the clone carrying this T cell receptor (beta chain) with many counts. Its antigen is still unknown. Via MiXCR, TCRdb re-called the 5' RACE reads, giving one row per CDR3 protein. The sample yields roughly 50,000 distinct CDR3 sequences, roughly 18% seen once. Findings of the study overall: Tumor memory CD4+ T cell TCR gene usage clustered with blood and lymph node memory CD4+ cells and lymph node naive CD4+ cells.

This TCR derives from a female donor with breast cancer. Sequencing was done on a sample of naive CD4+ T cells sorted from blood. Described subset: naive CD4+ T cells, CD4+CD45RA+CD25-.

The DNA of the CDR3 is TGCGCCAGCAGCGAGAATAGCGGGTACGAGCAGTACTTC. Translated, it gives CASSENSGYEQYF. The chain is built from TRBV5-1 and TRBJ2-7; 7 bases fit TRBD2. CDR1 is SGHRS, CDR2 YFSETQ, per germline. This CDR3 has 13 residues. V trimming: 4 bases; J trimming: 4 bases; junction bases outside the gene matches: 5.